This TCR beta chain was obtained from a study of regulatory T cells in long-lasting Graves disease. Findings and caveats of the study: No thyroid tissue was studied; the work used peripheral blood only.

Time point reported: newly diagnosed GD, antithyroid drugs for less than 3 months. Construction of the TCR library relied on RNA isolated from PBMCs. The V end lost 3 bases, the J end lost 3 bases, and 0 bases lay between the germline ends. The CDR3 runs 10 residues. Looked up from germline, CDR1 is MNHNS and CDR2 is SASEGT. Through Arm-PCR of CDR3 regions and iRepertoire HTBI primers, TCR beta libraries were built. In the source study's methods: Across all samples, under 65 TRBV segments and around 13 TRBJ segments were identified. TCRdb itself ran the multiplex PCR reads through MiXCR, one entry per CDR3 protein. The V and J calls reflect TCRdb's pipeline rather than the authors' work. The profile shows roughly 420,000 distinct CDR3 sequences, roughly 17% of them singletons. This clonotype has a count of ten or more. Its antigen is as yet unknown. In addition, the sample was reused for a study of T cells in Graves' hyperthyroidism and ophthalmopathy. That report adds: The hyperthyroidism patients had all been newly diagnosed, and their disease duration was under 2 months. Their ages ranged from 18 to 65 years. The HTBI primer set drove a first-round RT-PCR of the TCR CDR3.

The sequence was obtained from a woman under 40 with Graves disease. Here the sequenced sample was peripheral blood mononuclear cells (PBMCs), taken at new diagnosis, from a patient treated with antithyroid drugs. This chain uses TRBV6-1 with TRBJ2-7; D call uncertain. CDR3 sequence: CASSDYEQYF. CDR3 nucleotides: TGTGCCAGCAGTGACTACGAGCAGTACTTC.